This T cell receptor beta chain emerged from a study of blood T cells in healthy people across ages. For the second PCR, which ran for 7 to 11 cycles, a sample-barcoded 5' primer and a J-beta primer mix were used. TCRdb re-analysed the 5' RACE reads in MiXCR, keeping a single row per CDR3 protein. The sample lists roughly 1.5 million distinct CDR3 sequences; 35% to 45% were seen once. This CDR3 contains 16 residues. Trimming left V 5 bases short and J 7 bases short, with 24 bases between. From germline, CDR1 is MDHEN and CDR2 SYDVKM. The V and J genes are TRBV28 and TRBJ2-7; no firm D call. This TCR was sampled from a woman between 18 and 29 years old in good health. Specimen: blood. In DNA, the CDR3 is TGTGCCAGCAGTCCACAATGGCATCCCTTAGGCAATGAGCAGTACTTC. This sequence encodes CASSPQWHPLGNEQYF.